The rows below give T cell receptor beta chains drawn from one sample of a study of cytomegalovirus exposure and HLA in healthy donors. TCRdb keeps only in-frame clones here, not all; method: immunoSEQ multiplex PCR. The table shows around 200,000 clones, with approximately 84% occurring only once. The source material was PBMCs. These receptors were obtained from a woman younger than 30 in good health and CMV-seropositive. Each CDR3 is given with its conserved first and last residue. A D gene is named only where the DNA matches it firmly. A row's size may be missing; if present it is once, few, many or a size class.

-	TRBV5-1	-	TRBJ2-7	CASSRTEYEQYF	TGCGCCAGCAGCCGGACAGAGTACGAGCAGTACTTC
-	TRBV10-1	TRBD2	TRBJ2-7	CASSEGTSGEWEQYF	TGCGCCAGCAGTGAGGGGACTAGCGGGGAGTGGGAGCAGTACTTC
once	TRBV27	TRBD1	TRBJ2-7	CASSSQQGALYEQYF	TGTGCCAGCAGTTCCCAACAGGGGGCTTTATACGAGCAGTACTTC
-	TRBV7-8	-	TRBJ1-2	CASSNRNTMEGRKGYTF	TGTGCCAGCAGCAATCGGAATACGATGGAGGGAAGGAAAGGCTACACCTTC
-	TRBV27	TRBD2	TRBJ2-1	CASSFISPSGVNEQFF	TGTGCCAGCAGTTTTATCTCCCCTAGCGGGGTTAATGAGCAGTTCTTC
-	TRBV9	TRBD2	TRBJ2-1	CASSAGTSGLVYNEQFF	TGTGCCAGCAGCGCAGGGACTAGCGGTCTCGTATACAATGAGCAGTTCTTC
once	TRBV9	TRBD1	TRBJ1-2	CASSVVDRGISGYTF	TGTGCCAGCAGCGTAGTAGACAGGGGGATAAGTGGCTACACCTTC
-	TRBV5-5	-	TRBJ2-2	CAGSQEAVNTGELFF	TGTGCCGGATCCCAAGAGGCGGTAAACACCGGGGAGCTGTTTTTT
once	TRBV6-5	TRBD1	TRBJ2-5	CASSYSFGQGQGTQYF	TGTGCCAGCAGTTACTCGTTCGGACAGGGCCAAGGGACCCAGTACTTC
-	TRBV6-1	-	TRBJ1-2	CASSEVGLRTGSYGYTF	TGTGCCAGCAGTGAAGTGGGGCTACGGACCGGAAGCTATGGCTACACCTTC
-	TRBV5-5	TRBD2	TRBJ2-2	CASNRDAGGTGELFF	TGTGCCAGCAACCGGGACGCGGGGGGCACCGGGGAGCTGTTTTTT
-	TRBV2	-	TRBJ2-2	CATQLENTGELFF	TGTGCCACCCAACTAGAGAACACCGGGGAGCTGTTTTTT
once	TRBV6-1	TRBD1	TRBJ2-2	CASIPGGGSGELFF	TGTGCCAGCATTCCAGGGGGTGGATCCGGGGAGCTGTTTTTT
-	TRBV29-1	-	TRBJ2-7	CSVSQASEGEQYF	TGCAGCGTATCACAGGCCAGTGAAGGCGAGCAGTACTTC
-	TRBV29-1	TRBD1	TRBJ1-1	CSVPQGARAFF	TGCAGCGTACCCCAGGGGGCAAGGGCTTTCTTT
-	TRBV5-1	TRBD2	TRBJ2-3	CASSLAGVGDTQYF	TGCGCCAGCAGCTTAGCGGGGGTGGGAGATACGCAGTATTTT